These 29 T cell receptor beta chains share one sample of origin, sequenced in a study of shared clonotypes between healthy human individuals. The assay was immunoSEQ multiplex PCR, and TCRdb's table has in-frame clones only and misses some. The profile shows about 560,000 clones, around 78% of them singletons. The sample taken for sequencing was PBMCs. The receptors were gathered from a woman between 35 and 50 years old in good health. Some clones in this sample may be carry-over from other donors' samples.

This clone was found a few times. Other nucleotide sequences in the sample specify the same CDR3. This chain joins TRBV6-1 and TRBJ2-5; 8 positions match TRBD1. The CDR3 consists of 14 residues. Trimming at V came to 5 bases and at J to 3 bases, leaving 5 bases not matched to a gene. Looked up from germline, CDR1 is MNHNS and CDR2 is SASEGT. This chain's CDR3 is CASSLEQGEETQYF. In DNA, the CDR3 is TGTGCCAGCAGTCTAGAACAGGGGGAAGAGACCCAGTACTTC.

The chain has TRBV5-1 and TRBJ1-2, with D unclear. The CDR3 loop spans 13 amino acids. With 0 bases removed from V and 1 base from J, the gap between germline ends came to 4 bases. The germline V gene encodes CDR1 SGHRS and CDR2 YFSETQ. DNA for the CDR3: TGCGCCAGCAGCTTGGAGGTTAACTATGGCTACACCTTC. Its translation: CASSLEVNYGYTF.

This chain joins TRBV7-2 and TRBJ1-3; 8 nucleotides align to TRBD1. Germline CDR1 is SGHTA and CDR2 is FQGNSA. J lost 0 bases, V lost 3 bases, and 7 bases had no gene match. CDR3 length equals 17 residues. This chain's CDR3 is CASSFTPTGGSGNTIYF. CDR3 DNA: TGTGCCAGCAGCTTCACCCCAACAGGGGGCTCTGGAAACACCATATATTTT. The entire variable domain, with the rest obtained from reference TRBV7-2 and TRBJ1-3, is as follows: GAGVSQSPSNKVTEKGKDVELRCDPISGHTALYWYRQSLGQGLEFLIYFQGNSAPDKSGLPSDRFSAERTGGSVSTLTIQRTQQEDSAVYLCASSFTPTGGSGNTIYFGEGSWLTVV.

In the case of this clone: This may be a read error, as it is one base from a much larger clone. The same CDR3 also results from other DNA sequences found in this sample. The CDR3 spells CASKLDVNTGELFF. Written as DNA, the CDR3 is TGCGCCAGCAAGCTGGACGTGAACACCGGGGAGCTGTTTTTT. The gene calls are TRBV10-2 and TRBJ2-2; D not certain. V was clipped by 7 bases and J by 1 base, with 10 bases between them. The CDR3 covers 14 residues. CDR1 is WSHSY and CDR2 is SAAADI in the germline V gene.

CDR3 region: CASSLRGLAAYEQYF. The DNA of the CDR3 is TGTGCCAGCAGTTTAAGGGGACTAGCGGCCTACGAGCAGTACTTC. The rearrangement joins TRBV28 to TRBJ2-7; TRBD2 aligns across 11 bases. J gave up 2 bases and V 2 bases, and 2 bases lay outside the gene matches. The germline V gene has CDR1 MDHEN and CDR2 SYDVKM. The CDR3 contains 15 residues. The complete variable domain, with remaining parts taken from reference TRBV28 and TRBJ2-7, reads DVKVTQSSRYLVKRTGEKVFLECVQDMDHENMFWYRQDPGLGLRLIYFSYDVKMKEKGDIPEGYSVSREKKERFSLILESASTNQTSMYLCASSLRGLAAYEQYFGPGTRLTVT.

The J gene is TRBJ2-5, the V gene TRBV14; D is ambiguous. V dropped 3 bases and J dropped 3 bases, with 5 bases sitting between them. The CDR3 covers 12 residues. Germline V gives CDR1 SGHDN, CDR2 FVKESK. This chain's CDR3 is CASSQTKETQYF. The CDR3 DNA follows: TGTGCCAGCAGCCAGACAAAAGAGACCCAGTACTTC.

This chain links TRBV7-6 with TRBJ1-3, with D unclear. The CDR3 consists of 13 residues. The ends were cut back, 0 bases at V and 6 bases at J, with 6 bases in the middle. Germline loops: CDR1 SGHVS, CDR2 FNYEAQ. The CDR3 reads CASSLAPTNTIYF. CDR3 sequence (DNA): TGTGCCAGCAGCTTAGCTCCAACAAACACCATATATTTT.

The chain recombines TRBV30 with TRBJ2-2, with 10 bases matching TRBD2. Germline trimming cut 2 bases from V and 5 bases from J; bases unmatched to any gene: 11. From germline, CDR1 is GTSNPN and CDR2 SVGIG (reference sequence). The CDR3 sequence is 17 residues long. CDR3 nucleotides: TGTGCCTGGAGTCCCAGCGGGAGGGCCCCAGGGACCGGGGAGCTGTTTTTT. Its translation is CAWSPSGRAPGTGELFF.

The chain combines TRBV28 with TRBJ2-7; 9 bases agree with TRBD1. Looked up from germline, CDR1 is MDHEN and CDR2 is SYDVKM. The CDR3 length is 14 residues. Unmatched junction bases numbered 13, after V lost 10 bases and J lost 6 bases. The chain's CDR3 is CANSRDRDISEQYF. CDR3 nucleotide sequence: TGTGCCAACAGCCGGGACAGGGATATCAGCGAGCAGTACTTC.

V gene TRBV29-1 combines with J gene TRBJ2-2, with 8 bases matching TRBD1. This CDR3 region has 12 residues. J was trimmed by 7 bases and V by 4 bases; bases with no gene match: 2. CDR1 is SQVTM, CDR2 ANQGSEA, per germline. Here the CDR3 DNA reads TGCAGCGTTGCAGGGGGCGGCGGGGAGCTGTTTTTT. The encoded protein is CSVAGGGGELFF.

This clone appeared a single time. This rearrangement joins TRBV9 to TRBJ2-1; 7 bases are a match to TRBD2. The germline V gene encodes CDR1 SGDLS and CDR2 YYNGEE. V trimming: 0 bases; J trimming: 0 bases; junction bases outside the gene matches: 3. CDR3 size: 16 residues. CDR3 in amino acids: CASSVASGASYNEQFF. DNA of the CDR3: TGTGCCAGCAGCGTAGCGAGCGGGGCCTCCTACAATGAGCAGTTCTTC.

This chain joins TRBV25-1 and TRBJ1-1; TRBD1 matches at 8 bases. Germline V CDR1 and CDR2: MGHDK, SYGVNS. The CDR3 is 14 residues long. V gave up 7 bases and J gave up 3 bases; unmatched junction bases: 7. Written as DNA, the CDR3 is TGTGCCAGCAAACACCAGGGGGCATACACTGAAGCTTTCTTT. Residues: CASKHQGAYTEAFF.

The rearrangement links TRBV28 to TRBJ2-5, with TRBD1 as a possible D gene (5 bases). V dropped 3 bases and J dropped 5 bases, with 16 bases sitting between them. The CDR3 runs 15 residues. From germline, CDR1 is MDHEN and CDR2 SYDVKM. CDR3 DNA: TGTGCCAGCAGTTTGCTAGGGGCTGATACGGAGACCCAGTACTTC. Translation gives CASSLLGADTETQYF.

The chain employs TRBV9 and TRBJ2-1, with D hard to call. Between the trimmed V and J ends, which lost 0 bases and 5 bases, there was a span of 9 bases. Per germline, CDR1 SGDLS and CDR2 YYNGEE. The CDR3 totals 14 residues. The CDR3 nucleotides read TGTGCCAGCAGCGTAGTAGGTAACGACAATGAGCAGTTCTTC. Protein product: CASSVVGNDNEQFF. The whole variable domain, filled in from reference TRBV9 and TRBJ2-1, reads DSGVTQTPKHLITATGQRVTLRCSPRSGDLSVYWYQQSLDQGLQFLIQYYNGEERAKGNILERFSAQQFPDLHSELNLSSLELGDSALYFCASSVVGNDNEQFFGPGTRLTVL.

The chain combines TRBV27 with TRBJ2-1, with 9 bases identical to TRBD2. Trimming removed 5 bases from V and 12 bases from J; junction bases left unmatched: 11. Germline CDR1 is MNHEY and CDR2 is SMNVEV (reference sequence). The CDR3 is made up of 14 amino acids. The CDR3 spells CASSPYPRGGAQFF. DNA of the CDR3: TGTGCCAGCAGTCCCTACCCTCGCGGGGGGGCGCAGTTCTTC.

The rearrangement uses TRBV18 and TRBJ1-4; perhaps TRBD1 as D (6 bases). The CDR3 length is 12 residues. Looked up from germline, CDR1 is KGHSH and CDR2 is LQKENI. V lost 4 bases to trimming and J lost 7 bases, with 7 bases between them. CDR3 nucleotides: TGTGCCAGCTCACAAGGGGGTGAAAAACTGTTTTTT. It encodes CASSQGGEKLFF.

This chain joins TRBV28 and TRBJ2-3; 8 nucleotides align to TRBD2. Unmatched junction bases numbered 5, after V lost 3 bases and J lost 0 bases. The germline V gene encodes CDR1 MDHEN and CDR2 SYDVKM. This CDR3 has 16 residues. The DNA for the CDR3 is TGTGCCAGCAGTTTCCCGGGACTAGATAGCACAGATACGCAGTATTTT. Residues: CASSFPGLDSTDTQYF.

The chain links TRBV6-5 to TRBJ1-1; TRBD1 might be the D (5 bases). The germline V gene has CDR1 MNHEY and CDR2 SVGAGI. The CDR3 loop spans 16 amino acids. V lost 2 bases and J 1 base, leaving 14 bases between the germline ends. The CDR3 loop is CASSYRQWTTNTEAFF. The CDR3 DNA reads TGTGCCAGCAGTTACCGACAATGGACAACGAACACTGAAGCTTTCTTT.

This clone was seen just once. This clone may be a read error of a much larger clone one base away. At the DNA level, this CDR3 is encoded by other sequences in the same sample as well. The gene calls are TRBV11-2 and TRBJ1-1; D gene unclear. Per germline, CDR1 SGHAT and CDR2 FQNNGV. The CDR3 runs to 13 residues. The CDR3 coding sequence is TGCGCCAGCAGCTCGGAATTCAACACTGAAGCTTTCTTT. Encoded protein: CASSSEFNTEAFF.

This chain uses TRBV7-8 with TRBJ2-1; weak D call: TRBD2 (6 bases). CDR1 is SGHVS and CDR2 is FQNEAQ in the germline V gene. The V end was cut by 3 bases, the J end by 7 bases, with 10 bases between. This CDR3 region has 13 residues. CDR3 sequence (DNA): TGTGCCAGCAGCTTGCAGGAGGGGAATGAGCAGTTCTTC. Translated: CASSLQEGNEQFF.

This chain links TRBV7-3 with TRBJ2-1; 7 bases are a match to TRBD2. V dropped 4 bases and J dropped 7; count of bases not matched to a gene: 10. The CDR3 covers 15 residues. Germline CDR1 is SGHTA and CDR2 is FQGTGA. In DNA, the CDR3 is TGTGCCAGCAGCTCCATGCCGGGGAGGGGAAATGAGCAGTTCTTC. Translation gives CASSSMPGRGNEQFF.

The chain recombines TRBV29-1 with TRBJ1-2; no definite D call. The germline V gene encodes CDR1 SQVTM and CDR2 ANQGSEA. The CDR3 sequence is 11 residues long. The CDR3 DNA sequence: TGCGGCGCGCCCGACAATGGGGGCTACACCTTC. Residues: CGAPDNGGYTF.

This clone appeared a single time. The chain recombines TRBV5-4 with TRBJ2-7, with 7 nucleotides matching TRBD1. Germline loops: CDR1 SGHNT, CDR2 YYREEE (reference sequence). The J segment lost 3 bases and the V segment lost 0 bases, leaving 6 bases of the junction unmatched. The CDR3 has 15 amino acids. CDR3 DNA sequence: TGTGCCAGCAGCTTGGTCGGACAGGAGAACTACGAGCAGTACTTC. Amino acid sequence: CASSLVGQENYEQYF.

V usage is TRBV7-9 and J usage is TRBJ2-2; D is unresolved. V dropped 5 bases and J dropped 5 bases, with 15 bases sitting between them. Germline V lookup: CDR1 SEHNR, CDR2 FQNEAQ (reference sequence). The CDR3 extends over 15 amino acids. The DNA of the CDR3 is TGTGCCAGCAGCCGTGACCTCGCCCGGACCGGGGAGCTGTTTTTT. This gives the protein CASSRDLARTGELFF.

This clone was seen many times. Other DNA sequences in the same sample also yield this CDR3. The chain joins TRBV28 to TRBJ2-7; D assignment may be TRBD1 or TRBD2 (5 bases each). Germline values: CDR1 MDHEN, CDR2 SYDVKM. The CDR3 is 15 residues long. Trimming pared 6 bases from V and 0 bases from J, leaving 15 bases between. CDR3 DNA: TGTGCCAGCAGCGGACGGGACGGAAGCTCCTACGAGCAGTACTTC. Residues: CASSGRDGSSYEQYF.

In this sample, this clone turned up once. The CDR3 here is CASSQERGQYNEQFF. As DNA, the CDR3 is TGCGCCAGCAGCCAAGAACGGGGGCAGTACAATGAGCAGTTCTTC. The chain is built from TRBV4-3 and TRBJ2-1; D assignment may be TRBD1 or TRBD2 (6 bases each). This CDR3 has 15 residues. Trimming left V 0 bases short and J 4 bases short, with 10 bases between. Germline V lookup: CDR1 LGHNA, CDR2 YSLEER.

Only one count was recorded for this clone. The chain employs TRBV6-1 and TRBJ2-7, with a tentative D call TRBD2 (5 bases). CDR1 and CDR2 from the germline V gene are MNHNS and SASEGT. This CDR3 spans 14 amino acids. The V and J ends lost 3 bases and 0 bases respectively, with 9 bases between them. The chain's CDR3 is CASSEVGSSYEQYF. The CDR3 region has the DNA TGTGCCAGCAGTGAGGTAGGGAGCTCCTACGAGCAGTACTTC.

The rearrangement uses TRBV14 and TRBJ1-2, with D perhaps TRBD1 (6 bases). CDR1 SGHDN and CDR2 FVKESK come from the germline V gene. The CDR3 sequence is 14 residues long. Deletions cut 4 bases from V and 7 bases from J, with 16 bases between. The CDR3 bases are TGTGCCAGCAGCCCGGGGACAACCTCGCGTGGCTACACCTTC. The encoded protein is CASSPGTTSRGYTF.

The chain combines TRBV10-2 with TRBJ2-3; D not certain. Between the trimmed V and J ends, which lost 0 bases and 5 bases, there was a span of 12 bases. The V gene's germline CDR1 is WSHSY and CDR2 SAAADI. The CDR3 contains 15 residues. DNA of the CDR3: TGCGCCAGCAGTGAGTCTCCGGCGACCGAAGATACGCAGTATTTT. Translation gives CASSESPATEDTQYF.